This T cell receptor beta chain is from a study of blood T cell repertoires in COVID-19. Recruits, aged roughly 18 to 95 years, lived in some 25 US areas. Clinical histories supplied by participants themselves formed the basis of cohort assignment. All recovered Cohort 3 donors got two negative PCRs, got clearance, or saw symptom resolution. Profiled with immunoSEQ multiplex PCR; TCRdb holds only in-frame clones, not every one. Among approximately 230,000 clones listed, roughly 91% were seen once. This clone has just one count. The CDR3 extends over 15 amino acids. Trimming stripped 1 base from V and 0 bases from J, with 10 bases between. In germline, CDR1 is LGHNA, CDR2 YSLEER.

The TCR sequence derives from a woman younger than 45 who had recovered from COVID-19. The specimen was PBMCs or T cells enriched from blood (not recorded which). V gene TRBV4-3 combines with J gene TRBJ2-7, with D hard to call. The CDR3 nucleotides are TGCGCCAGCAGCCAAGGGGCAGAGAGCTCCTACGAGCAGTACTTC. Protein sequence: CASSQGAESSYEQYF.